This T cell receptor beta chain was identified during a study of blood T cell repertoires in COVID-19. Study-wide background: COVID-19 samples collected from the United States, Italy and Spain covered acute and convalescent phases. T cells, B-cell-depleted T cells, or PBMCs provided the cDNA or gDNA that served as material.

In germline, CDR1 is SGHTA, CDR2 FQGNSA. Trimming pared 1 base from V and 4 bases from J, leaving 10 bases between. This CDR3 spans 15 amino acids. Methods used by the authors: Amplification from reference gene primers served as the basis for estimated nucleated cell counts. TCRdb's table, derived via immunoSEQ multiplex PCR, lists solely in-frame clones and lacks some. V, J and clone size were drawn from that table, and D and trimming were deduced from the DNA. The sample includes about 150,000 clones, roughly nine tenths of them seen just once. The clonotype was recovered from a woman aged 60-75 years with active or convalescent COVID-19. The sample was peripheral blood. The V gene is TRBV7-2, the J gene TRBJ2-2; weak D call: TRBD2 (6 bases). CDR3 sequence: CASSLVPGSTGELFF. In DNA, the CDR3 is TGTGCCAGCAGCTTAGTTCCCGGGAGCACCGGGGAGCTGTTTTTT.